These 15 T cell receptor beta chains were all obtained from the same sample, sequenced in a study of cytomegalovirus exposure and HLA in healthy donors. The PCR contained 60 Vbeta and 13 Jbeta primers. The data were produced by immunoSEQ multiplex PCR, yet TCRdb's version contains in-frame clones alone and is incomplete. The sample lists about 100,000 clones; 65% to 75% were seen once. The source material was PBMCs. These receptors were taken from a woman between 18 and 30 years old in good health and CMV-seropositive.

The rearrangement joins TRBV15 to TRBJ2-7, with 7 bases identical to TRBD2. Trimming removed 0 bases from V and 2 bases from J; junction bases left unmatched: 4. This CDR3 spans 15 amino acids. Looked up from germline, CDR1 is LNHNV and CDR2 is YYDKDF (reference sequence). The CDR3 DNA reads as TGTGCCACCAGCAGAGATCCAGCGGGACCCTACGAGCAGTACTTC. Translation gives CATSRDPAGPYEQYF.

The V and J genes are TRBV30 and TRBJ2-5, with 8 bases matching TRBD2. V lost 5 bases to trimming and J lost 1 base; unmatched junction nucleotides: 6. Per the germline V gene, CDR1 is GTSNPN and CDR2 is SVGIG (reference sequence). The CDR3 runs to 14 residues. CDR3 loop: CAWRAGGLQETQYF. In DNA, the CDR3 is TGTGCCTGGCGGGCGGGAGGACTCCAAGAGACCCAGTACTTC.

The gene calls are TRBV19 and TRBJ1-1; 7 bases match TRBD1. Germline V gives CDR1 LNHDA, CDR2 SQIVND (reference sequence). This CDR3 is built from 18 residues. V shed 7 bases and J 3 bases; nucleotides not matched to a gene: 20. CDR3 in amino acids: CASIRGRAQRRNDTEAFF. The CDR3 nucleotides are TGTGCCAGTATAAGGGGGCGGGCCCAAAGGCGAAACGACACTGAAGCTTTCTTT.

This clone turned up a few times. The chain is built from TRBV19 and TRBJ2-7; 7 positions match TRBD1. The V segment lost 10 bases and the J segment 5 bases; nucleotides outside the gene matches: 11. The CDR3 runs 13 residues. The V gene's germline CDR1 is LNHDA and CDR2 SQIVND (reference sequence). The CDR3 reads CATPLGQSHEQYF. Written as DNA, the CDR3 is TGTGCCACTCCCCTGGGACAGAGCCACGAGCAGTACTTC.

V is TRBV5-1 and J is TRBJ2-1, with 15 bases that match TRBD2. Germline CDR1 and CDR2: SGHRS and YFSETQ. V shed 4 bases, J shed 7 bases, and the junction held 6 bases outside the gene matches. This CDR3 has 16 amino acids. CDR3 DNA: TGCGCCAGCAGCCCCTGGACTAGCGGGAGGGTAAATGAGCAGTTCTTC. It specifies CASSPWTSGRVNEQFF. Variable domain in full (rest from reference TRBV5-1 and TRBJ2-1): KAGVTQTPRYLIKTRGQQVTLSCSPISGHRSVSWYQQTPGQGLQFLFEYFSETQRNKGNFPGRFSGRQFSNSRSEMNVSTLELGDSALYLCASSPWTSGRVNEQFFGPGTRLTVL.

This chain joins TRBV10-3 and TRBJ2-5, with D hard to call. The end of the DNA aligns better with TRBJ2-7, so the J call may be wrong. CDR1 ENHRY and CDR2 SYGVKD come from the germline V gene. This CDR3 has 14 residues. This chain's CDR3 is CAISQVTATYEQYF. The CDR3 DNA follows: TGTGCCATCAGTCAGGTGACGGCGACCTACGAGCAGTACTTC.

The chain has TRBV10-3 and TRBJ2-4; tentatively, D is TRBD2 (6 bases). This CDR3 is 13 amino acids long. Trimming removed 6 bases at V and 5 bases at J, with 11 bases between. Germline CDR1 reads ENHRY; CDR2 reads SYGVKD. The CDR3 sequence: CAISYGLQNIQYF. DNA of the CDR3: TGTGCCATCAGCTATGGACTACAAAACATTCAGTACTTC.

This rearrangement joins TRBV27 to TRBJ1-5; D is unresolved. V was shortened by 2 bases and J by 2 bases, with 10 bases between the two germline ends. The length of the CDR3 is 15 residues. Germline CDR1 reads MNHEY; CDR2 reads SMNVEV (reference sequence). The chain's CDR3 is CASSLEGRGNQPQHF. The CDR3 coding sequence is TGTGCCAGCAGTTTAGAGGGCCGAGGCAATCAGCCCCAGCATTTT.

CDR3 sequence (DNA): TGTGCCAGCAGCTTACCCAGCCCCTCGGGTAATGAGCAGTTCTTC. The encoded protein is CASSLPSPSGNEQFF. This sequence joins TRBV7-8 and TRBJ2-1; D not resolved. The CDR3 loop spans 15 amino acids. Germline loops: CDR1 SGHVS, CDR2 FQNEAQ. V lost 2 bases to trimming and J lost 7 bases, with 15 bases between them.

The gene calls are TRBV7-2 and TRBJ2-2; 11 bases align to TRBD2. J lost 6 bases, V lost 10 bases, and 7 bases had no gene match. The CDR3 is 14 amino acids. Germline V gene lookup returns CDR1 SGHTA and CDR2 FQGNSA. Written as DNA, the CDR3 is TGTGCCACGCTAGCGGGAGGCTGGGCCGGGGAGCTGTTTTTT. This translates into CATLAGGWAGELFF.

J is TRBJ1-6 and V is TRBV28, with 7 bases that match TRBD1. V trimming: 6 bases; J trimming: 6 bases; junction bases outside the gene matches: 8. Germline CDR1 MDHEN, CDR2 SYDVKM. The CDR3 is 15 residues long. CDR3 in amino acids: CASRPGQRSNSPLHF. In DNA, the CDR3 is TGTGCCAGCAGGCCGGGACAGAGAAGTAATTCACCCCTCCACTTT.

This clone was observed a few times. The genes are TRBV5-1 and TRBJ2-1, with 8 bases identical to TRBD2. The ends lost 2 bases at V and 5 bases at J; junction bases unmatched: 3. The CDR3 totals 14 residues. CDR1 SGHRS and CDR2 YFSETQ come from the germline V gene. CDR3 in DNA: TGCGCCAGCAGCTTTGCTAGCGGGCACAATGAGCAGTTCTTC. It translates to CASSFASGHNEQFF.

The chain links TRBV4-3 to TRBJ2-7, with 12 positions matching TRBD2. Germline V gene sequence: CDR1 LGHNA, CDR2 YSLEER. The trim removed 3 bases at V and 3 bases at J, leaving 3 bases unmatched. The length of the CDR3 is 15 residues. DNA for the CDR3: TGCGCCAGCAGCCAGAGACTAGCGGGAGTCTACGAGCAGTACTTC. Translating gives CASSQRLAGVYEQYF.

V usage is TRBV6-1 and J usage is TRBJ1-2; D is perhaps TRBD1 (6 bases). CDR1 MNHNS and CDR2 SASEGT come from the germline V gene. The CDR3 totals 15 residues. Deletions cut 5 bases from V and 7 bases from J, with 20 bases between. CDR3 in amino acids: CASSKFHQGIGGYTF. The DNA of the CDR3 is TGTGCCAGCAGTAAATTCCACCAGGGGATTGGTGGCTACACCTTC.

The chain employs TRBV7-2 and TRBJ2-7, with a tentative D call TRBD1 (6 bases). V was trimmed by 2 bases and J by 7 bases, leaving 18 bases between them. This CDR3 contains 15 residues. Germline CDR1 and CDR2: SGHTA and FQGNSA. The CDR3 DNA sequence: TGTGCCAGCAGCTTATCACTGACAGGACGGGGAGAGCAGTACTTC. It yields the protein CASSLSLTGRGEQYF.